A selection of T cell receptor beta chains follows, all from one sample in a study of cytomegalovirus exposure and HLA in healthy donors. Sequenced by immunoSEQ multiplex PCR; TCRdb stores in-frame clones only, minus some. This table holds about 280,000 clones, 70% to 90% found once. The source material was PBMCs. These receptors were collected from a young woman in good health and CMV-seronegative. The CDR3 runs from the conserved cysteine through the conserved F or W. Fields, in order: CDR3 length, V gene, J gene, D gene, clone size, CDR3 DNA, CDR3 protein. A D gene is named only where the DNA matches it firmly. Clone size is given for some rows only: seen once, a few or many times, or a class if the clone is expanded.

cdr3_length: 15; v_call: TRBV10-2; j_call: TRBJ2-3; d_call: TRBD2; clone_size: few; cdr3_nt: TGCGCCAGCAGGCGATGGACTAGCGGAACAGATACGCAGTATTTT; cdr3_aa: CASRRWTSGTDTQYF
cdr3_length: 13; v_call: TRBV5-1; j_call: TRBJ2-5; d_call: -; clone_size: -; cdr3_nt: TGCGCCAGCAGCTTGAAAGGAGGGGAGACCCAGTACTTC; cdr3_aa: CASSLKGGETQYF
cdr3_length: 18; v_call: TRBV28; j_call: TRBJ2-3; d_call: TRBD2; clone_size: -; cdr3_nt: TGTGCCAGCAGTTCCTCCCGGACTAGGGATAAGCCCACAGATACGCAGTATTTT; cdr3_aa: CASSSSRTRDKPTDTQYF
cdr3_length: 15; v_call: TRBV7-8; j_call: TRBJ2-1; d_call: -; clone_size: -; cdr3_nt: TGTGCCAGCAGTACTACCCCCAGCTCCTACAATGAGCAGTTCTTC; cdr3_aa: CASSTTPSSYNEQFF
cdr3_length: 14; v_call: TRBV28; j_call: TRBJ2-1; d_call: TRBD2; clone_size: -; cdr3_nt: TGTGCCAGCAGGGTTAGCGGGAGAGACAATGAGCAGTTCTTC; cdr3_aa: CASRVSGRDNEQFF
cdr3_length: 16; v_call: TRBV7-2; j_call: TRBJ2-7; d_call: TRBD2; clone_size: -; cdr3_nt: TGTGCCAGCAGCCGTTTCCCGGGACTAGCTTCCTACGAGCAGTACTTC; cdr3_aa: CASSRFPGLASYEQYF
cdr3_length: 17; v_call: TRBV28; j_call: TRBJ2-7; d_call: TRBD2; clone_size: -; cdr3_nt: TGTGCCAGCAGTACACTAGCGGGAGTACGAAGGGGCTACGAGCAGTACTTC; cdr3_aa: CASSTLAGVRRGYEQYF
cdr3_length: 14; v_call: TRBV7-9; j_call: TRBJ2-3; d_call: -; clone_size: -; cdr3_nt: TGTGCCACCACTCGGGAGTTCGGCACAGATACGCAGTATTTT; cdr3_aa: CATTREFGTDTQYF
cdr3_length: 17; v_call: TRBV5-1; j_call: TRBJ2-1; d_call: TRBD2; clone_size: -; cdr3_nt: TGCGCCAGCAGCTTTGGACTAGCGGGAGGTAGTGACAATGAGCAGTTCTTC; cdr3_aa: CASSFGLAGGSDNEQFF
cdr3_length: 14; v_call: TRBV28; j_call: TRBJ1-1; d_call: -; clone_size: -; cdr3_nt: TGTGCCAGCAGCCCCCCCGACAGGAACACTGAAGCTTTCTTT; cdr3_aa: CASSPPDRNTEAFF
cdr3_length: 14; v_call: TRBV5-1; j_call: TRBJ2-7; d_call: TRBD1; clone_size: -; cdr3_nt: TGCGCCAGCAGCCGGACAGGGGGAAACTACGAGCAGTACTTC; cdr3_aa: CASSRTGGNYEQYF
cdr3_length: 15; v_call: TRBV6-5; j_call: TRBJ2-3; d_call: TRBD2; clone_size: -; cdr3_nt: TGTGCCAGCAGTTACATACTAGCGGGTACAGATACGCAGTATTTT; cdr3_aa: CASSYILAGTDTQYF
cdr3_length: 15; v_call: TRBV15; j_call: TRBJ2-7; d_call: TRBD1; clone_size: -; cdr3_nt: TGTGCCACCAGCCTAGGACAGGGGTCTTCCTACGAGCAGTACTTC; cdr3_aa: CATSLGQGSSYEQYF
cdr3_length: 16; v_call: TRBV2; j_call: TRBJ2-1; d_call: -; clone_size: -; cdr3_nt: TGTGCCAGCAGTGATTCGTCGACGGGTTTTTACAATGAGCAGTTCTTC; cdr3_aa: CASSDSSTGFYNEQFF
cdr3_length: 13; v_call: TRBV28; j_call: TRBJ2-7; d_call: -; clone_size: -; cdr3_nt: TGTGCCAGCAGTTTTCTCTATTCCTACGAGCAGTACTTC; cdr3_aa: CASSFLYSYEQYF
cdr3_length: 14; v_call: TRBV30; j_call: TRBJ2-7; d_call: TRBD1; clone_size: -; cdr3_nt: TGTGCCTCAACGACCGGGACAGGCCCCTACGAGCAGTACTTC; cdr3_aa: CASTTGTGPYEQYF
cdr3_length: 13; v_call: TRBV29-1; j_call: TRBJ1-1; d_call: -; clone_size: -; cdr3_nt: TGCAGCGTTGTAACCGGAGCGAACACTGAAGCTTTCTTT; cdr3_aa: CSVVTGANTEAFF
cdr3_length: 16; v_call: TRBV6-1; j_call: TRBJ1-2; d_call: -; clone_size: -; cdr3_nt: TGTGCCAGCAGTGGCAGCTATCGACAGGACGGCGGGGGCTACACCTTC; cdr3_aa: CASSGSYRQDGGGYTF
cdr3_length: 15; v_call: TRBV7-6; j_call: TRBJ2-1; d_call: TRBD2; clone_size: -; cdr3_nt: TGTGCCAGCAGCTTGTACCTAGCGGGTTACAATGAGCAGTTCTTC; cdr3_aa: CASSLYLAGYNEQFF
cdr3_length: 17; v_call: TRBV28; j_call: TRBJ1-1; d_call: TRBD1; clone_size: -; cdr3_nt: TGTGCCAGCAGTCCCCCCGGGACAGCGTTCTTGAACACTGAAGCTTTCTTT; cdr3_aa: CASSPPGTAFLNTEAFF
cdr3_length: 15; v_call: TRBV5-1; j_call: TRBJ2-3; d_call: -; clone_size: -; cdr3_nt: TGCGCCAGCAGCTGGATTAGGGGCAGCACAGATACGCAGTATTTT; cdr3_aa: CASSWIRGSTDTQYF
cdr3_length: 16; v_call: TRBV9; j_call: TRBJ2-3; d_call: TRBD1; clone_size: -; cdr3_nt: TGTGCCAGCAGCGCCCAGGGACAGGGGAACACAGATACGCAGTATTTT; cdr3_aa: CASSAQGQGNTDTQYF
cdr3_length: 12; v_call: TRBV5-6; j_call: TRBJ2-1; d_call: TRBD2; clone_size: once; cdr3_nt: TGTGCCAGCAGCTCTCGGACTAGCCGGCGGTTCTTC; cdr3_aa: CASSSRTSRRFF
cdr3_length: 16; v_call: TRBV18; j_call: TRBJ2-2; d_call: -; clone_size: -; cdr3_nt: TGTGCCAGCTCAAAAACAGGGCCCATAAACACCGGGGAGCTGTTTTTT; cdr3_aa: CASSKTGPINTGELFF
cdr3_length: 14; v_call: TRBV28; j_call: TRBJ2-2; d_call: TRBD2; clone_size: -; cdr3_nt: TGTGCCAGCAGCGGCGGGAGAGAGGTCGGGGAGCTGTTTTTT; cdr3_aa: CASSGGREVGELFF
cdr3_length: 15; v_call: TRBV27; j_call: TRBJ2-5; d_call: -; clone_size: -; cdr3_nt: TGTGCCAGCAGCCCCCGAGGGAGGGGGAGCTCGGACCAGTACTTC; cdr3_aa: CASSPRGRGSSDQYF
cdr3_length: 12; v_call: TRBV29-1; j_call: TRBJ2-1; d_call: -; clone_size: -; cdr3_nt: TGCAGCGTTGACTTGACTCACAATGAGCAGTTCTTC; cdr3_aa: CSVDLTHNEQFF
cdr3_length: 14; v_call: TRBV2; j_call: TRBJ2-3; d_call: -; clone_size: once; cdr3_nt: TGTGCCAGCAGCCACCCCCTATTGGCAGATACGCAGTATTTT; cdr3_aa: CASSHPLLADTQYF
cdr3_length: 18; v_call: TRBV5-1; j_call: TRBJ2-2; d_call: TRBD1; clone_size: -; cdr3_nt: TGCGCCAGCAGCCCCGGTCCCGGGACAGGGGTGAACACCGGGGAGCTGTTTTTT; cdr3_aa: CASSPGPGTGVNTGELFF
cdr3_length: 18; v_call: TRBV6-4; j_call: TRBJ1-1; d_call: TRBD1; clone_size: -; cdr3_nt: TGTGCCAGCAGTGCCCTCCGGGACAGGGGAGAGTGGAACACTGAAGCTTTCTTT; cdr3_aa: CASSALRDRGEWNTEAFF
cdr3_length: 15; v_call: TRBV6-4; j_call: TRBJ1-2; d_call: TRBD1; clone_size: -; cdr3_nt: TGTGCCAGCAGTGACACACAGACAGGGGCCGACGGCTACACCTTC; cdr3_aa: CASSDTQTGADGYTF
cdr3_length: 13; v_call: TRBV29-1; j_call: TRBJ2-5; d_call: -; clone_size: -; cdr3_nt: TGCAGCGGCCGGTCGAGAGGCGCAGAGACCCAGTACTTC; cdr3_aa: CSGRSRGAETQYF
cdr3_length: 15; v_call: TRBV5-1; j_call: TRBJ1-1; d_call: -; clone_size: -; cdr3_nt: TGCGCCAGCAGCACCTCAGTCAGGGGATATACTGAAGCTTTCTTT; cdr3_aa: CASSTSVRGYTEAFF
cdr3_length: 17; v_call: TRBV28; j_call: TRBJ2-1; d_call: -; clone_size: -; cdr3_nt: TGTGCCAGCAGTTTGGGCCCGACCAAGAGCTCCTACAATGAGCAGTTCTTC; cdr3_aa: CASSLGPTKSSYNEQFF
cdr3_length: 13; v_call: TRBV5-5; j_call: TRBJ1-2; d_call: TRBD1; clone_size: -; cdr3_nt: TGTGCCAGCAGCTTGCGGACAGGGGATGGCTACACCTTC; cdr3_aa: CASSLRTGDGYTF
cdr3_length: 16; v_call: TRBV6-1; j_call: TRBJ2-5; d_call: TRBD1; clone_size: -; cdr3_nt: TGTGCCAGCAGTGTGGGGGACAGGGCTCGGGGAGAGACCCAGTACTTC; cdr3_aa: CASSVGDRARGETQYF